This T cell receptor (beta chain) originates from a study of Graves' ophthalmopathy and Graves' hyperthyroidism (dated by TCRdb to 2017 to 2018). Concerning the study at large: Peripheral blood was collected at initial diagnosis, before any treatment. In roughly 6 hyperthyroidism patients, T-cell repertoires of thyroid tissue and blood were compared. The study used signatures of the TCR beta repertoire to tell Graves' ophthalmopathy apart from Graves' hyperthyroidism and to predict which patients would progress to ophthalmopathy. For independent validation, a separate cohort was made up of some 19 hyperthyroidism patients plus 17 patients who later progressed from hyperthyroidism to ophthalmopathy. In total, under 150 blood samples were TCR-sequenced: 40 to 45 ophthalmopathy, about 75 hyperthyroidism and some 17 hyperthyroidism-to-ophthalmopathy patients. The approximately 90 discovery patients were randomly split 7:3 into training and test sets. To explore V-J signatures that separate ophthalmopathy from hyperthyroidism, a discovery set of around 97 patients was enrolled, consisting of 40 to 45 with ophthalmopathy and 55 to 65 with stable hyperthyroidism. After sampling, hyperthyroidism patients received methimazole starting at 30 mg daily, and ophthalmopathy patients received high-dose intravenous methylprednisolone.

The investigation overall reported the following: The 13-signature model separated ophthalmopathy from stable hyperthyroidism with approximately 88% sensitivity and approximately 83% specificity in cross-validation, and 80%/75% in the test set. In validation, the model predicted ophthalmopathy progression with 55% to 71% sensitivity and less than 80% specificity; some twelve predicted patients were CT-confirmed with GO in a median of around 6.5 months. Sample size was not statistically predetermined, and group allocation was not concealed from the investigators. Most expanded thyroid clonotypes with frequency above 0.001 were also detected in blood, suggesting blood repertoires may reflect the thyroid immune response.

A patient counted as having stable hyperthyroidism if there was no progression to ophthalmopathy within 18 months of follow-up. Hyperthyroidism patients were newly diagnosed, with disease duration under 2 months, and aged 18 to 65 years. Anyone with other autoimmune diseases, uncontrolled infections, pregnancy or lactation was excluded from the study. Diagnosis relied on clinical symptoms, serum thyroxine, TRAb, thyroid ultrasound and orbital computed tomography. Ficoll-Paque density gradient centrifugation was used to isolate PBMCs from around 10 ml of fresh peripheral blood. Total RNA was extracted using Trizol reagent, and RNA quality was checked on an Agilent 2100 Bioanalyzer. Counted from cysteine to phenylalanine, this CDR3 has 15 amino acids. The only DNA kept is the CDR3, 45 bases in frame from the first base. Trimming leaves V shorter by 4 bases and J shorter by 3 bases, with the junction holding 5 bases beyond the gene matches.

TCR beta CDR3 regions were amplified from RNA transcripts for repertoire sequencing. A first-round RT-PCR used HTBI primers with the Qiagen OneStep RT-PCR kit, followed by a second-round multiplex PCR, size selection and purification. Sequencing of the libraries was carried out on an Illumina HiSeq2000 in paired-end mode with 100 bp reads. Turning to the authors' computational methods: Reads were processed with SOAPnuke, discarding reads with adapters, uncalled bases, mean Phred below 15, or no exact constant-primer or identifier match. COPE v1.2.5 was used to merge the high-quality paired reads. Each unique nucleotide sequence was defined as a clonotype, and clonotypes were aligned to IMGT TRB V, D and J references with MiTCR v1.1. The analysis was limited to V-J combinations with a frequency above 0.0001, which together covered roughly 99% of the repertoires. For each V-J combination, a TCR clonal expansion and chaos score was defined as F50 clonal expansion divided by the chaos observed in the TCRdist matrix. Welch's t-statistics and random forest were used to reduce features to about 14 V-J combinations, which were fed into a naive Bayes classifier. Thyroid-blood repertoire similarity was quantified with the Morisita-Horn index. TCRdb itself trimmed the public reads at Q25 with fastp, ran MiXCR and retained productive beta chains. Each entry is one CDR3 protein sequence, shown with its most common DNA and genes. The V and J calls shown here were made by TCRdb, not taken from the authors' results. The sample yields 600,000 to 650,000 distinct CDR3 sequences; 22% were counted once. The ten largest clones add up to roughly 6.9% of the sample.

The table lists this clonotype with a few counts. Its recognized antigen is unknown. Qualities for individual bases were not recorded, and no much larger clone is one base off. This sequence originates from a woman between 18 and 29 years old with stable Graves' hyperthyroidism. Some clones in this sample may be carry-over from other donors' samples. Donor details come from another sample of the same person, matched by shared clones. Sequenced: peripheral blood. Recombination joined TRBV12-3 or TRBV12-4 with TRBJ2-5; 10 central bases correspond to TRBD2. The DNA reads TGTGCCAGCAGTTACAGACTAGCGGGTAAAGAGACCCAGTACTTC. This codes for CASSYRLAGKETQYF.